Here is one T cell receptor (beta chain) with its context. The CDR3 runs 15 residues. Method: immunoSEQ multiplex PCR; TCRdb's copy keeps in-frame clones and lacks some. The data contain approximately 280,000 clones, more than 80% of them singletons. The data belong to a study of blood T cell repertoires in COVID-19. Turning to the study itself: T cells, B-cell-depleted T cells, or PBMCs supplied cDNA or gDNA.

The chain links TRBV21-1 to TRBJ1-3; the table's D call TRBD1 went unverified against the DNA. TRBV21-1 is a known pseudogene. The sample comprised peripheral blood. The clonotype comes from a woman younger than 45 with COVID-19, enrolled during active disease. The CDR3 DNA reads TGTGCCAGCAGCACCAAGACAGGGGCAAGAAACACCATATATTTT. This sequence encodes CASSTKTGARNTIYF.